The 9 T cell receptor beta chains below were found in one sample sequenced in a study of cytomegalovirus exposure and HLA in healthy donors (dated by TCRdb to about 2017). Libraries were made using the immunoSEQ multiplex PCR assay. The multiplex PCR relied on a mix of 60 forward primers for TCR Vbeta segments and 13 reverse primers for TCR Jbeta segments. Entries here come from immuneACCESS through TCRdb and include only in-frame sequences with V and J called. Some clones fail to appear in such tables; in the studies checked, an unresolved V gene covers under half of the shortfall, and the cause of the remainder is unknown. For this sample the table gives 150,000 to 180,000 clones, of which roughly 74% were detected only once. The ten biggest clones cover 2.8% of the sample. Sequenced sample: PBMCs. The source is a man aged 18-30 years in good health and CMV-seronegative.

CDR3 loop: CASSLGGHYEQYF. CDR3 in DNA: TGCGCCAGCAGCTTGGGGGGCCACTACGAGCAGTACTTC. The chain employs TRBV5-1 and TRBJ2-7; a possible D gene is TRBD1 (5 bases). From germline, CDR1 is SGHRS and CDR2 YFSETQ. Between the trimmed V and J ends, which lost 0 bases and 3 bases, there was a span of 7 bases. This CDR3 region has 13 residues.

This rearrangement joins TRBV6-1 to TRBJ1-2, with TRBD1 as a possible D gene (5 bases). V was pared by 2 bases and J by 8 bases, with 15 bases between. CDR1 MNHNS and CDR2 SASEGT come from the germline V gene. CDR3 length: 14 residues. CDR3 nucleotide sequence: TGTGCCAGCAGTGAAAGGGGCAGGGATTTGGGCTACACCTTC. Its translation is CASSERGRDLGYTF.

J is TRBJ1-5 and V is TRBV2, with D maybe TRBD1 (6 bases). V was shortened by 6 bases and J by 7 bases, with 10 bases between the two germline ends. The CDR3 spans 12 residues. Germline loops: CDR1 SNHLY, CDR2 FYNNEI. CDR3 sequence (DNA): TGTGCCAGCAGGCCACAGGGCCAGCCCCAGCATTTT. Translating it yields CASRPQGQPQHF.

The chain is built from TRBV2 and TRBJ2-4; TRBD1 agrees at 9 bases. After removal of 10 bases from V and 8 bases from J, the junction contained 6 bases not matched to a gene. The CDR3 runs 12 residues. CDR1 is SNHLY and CDR2 is FYNNEI in the germline V gene. CDR3: CATGQGRDIQYF. CDR3 coding DNA: TGTGCCACCGGACAGGGGAGGGACATTCAGTACTTC. Using reference TRBV2 and TRBJ2-4 for the parts outside the CDR3, the full variable domain is EPEVTQTPSHQVTQMGQEVILRCVPISNHLYFYWYRQILGQKVEFLVSFYNNEISEKSEIFDDQFSVERPDGSNFTLKIRSTKLEDSAMYFCATGQGRDIQYFGAGTRLSVL.

This sequence joins TRBV7-2 and TRBJ1-1; perhaps TRBD1 as D (5 bases). Germline CDR1 is SGHTA and CDR2 is FQGNSA. Between the trimmed V and J ends, which lost 4 bases and 6 bases, there was a span of 12 bases. The CDR3 has 13 amino acids. This chain's CDR3 is CASSSRDSPEAFF. In nucleotides, the CDR3 is TGTGCCAGCAGCTCCCGCGACAGTCCTGAAGCTTTCTTT.

Written as DNA, the CDR3 is TGTGCCAGCAGCGTAGGACAGGGACTTTCCTACGAGCAGTACTTC. It is translated as CASSVGQGLSYEQYF. The chain uses TRBV5-4 and TRBJ2-7, with 8 nucleotides matching TRBD1. This CDR3 comprises 15 residues. The J segment lost 1 base and the V segment lost 4 bases, leaving 7 bases of the junction unmatched. From germline, CDR1 is SGHNT and CDR2 YYREEE (reference sequence).

The chain couples TRBV5-1 to TRBJ2-3, with 9 bases matching TRBD1. The J segment lost 4 bases and the V segment lost 4 bases, leaving 7 bases of the junction unmatched. Germline CDR1 and CDR2: SGHRS and YFSETQ. CDR3 length: 15 residues. CDR3 protein: CASSQGQGSADTQYF. CDR3 sequence (DNA): TGCGCCAGCAGCCAAGGACAGGGGAGCGCAGATACGCAGTATTTT.

The chain employs TRBV2 and TRBJ1-2, with D tentatively TRBD1 (5 bases). The CDR3 sequence is 11 residues long. The germline V gene encodes CDR1 SNHLY and CDR2 FYNNEI. V was shortened by 6 bases and J by 7 bases, with 9 bases between the two germline ends. CDR3 DNA sequence: TGTGCCAGCAGCAGGGAGGGTGGCTACACCTTC. Translated, it gives CASSREGGYTF.

The chain has TRBV7-3 and TRBJ2-1; 7 positions agree with TRBD1. The length of the CDR3 is 12 residues. Germline values: CDR1 SGHTA, CDR2 FQGTGA. Trimming took 4 bases from V and 9 from J; bases not matched to a gene: 3. The CDR3 sequence is CASSSRGTEQFF. The CDR3 DNA follows: TGTGCCAGCAGCTCCAGGGGGACTGAGCAGTTCTTC.